These T cell receptor beta chains were read from a single sample in a study of T cells in Graves' hyperthyroidism and ophthalmopathy. MiXCR, run by TCRdb on the multiplex PCR reads, gives a single entry per CDR3 protein. Among some 340,000 distinct CDR3 sequences, roughly 15% were seen once, and the ten largest hold 30% to 35%. Sequencing was performed on blood. Receptors were obtained from a woman aged 40 to 50 with Graves' ophthalmopathy. Each CDR3 is given with its conserved first and last residue. A D gene is named only where the DNA matches it firmly. Some rows mark clone size as missing; the rest say once, few, many or name a class of expanded clone.

j_gene,abundance,v_gene,d_gene,CDR3aa,CDR3nt
TRBJ1-1,many,TRBV5-1,NA,CASSPGTGANTEAFF,TGCGCCAGCAGCCCCGGCACGGGGGCTAACACTGAAGCTTTCTTT
TRBJ2-3,few,TRBV7-9,NA,CASSLKVVGTTDTQYF,TGTGCCAGCAGCTTAAAAGTCGTCGGAACCACAGATACGCAGTATTTT
TRBJ2-7,few,TRBV13,TRBD2,CASSLFGLVPYEQYF,TGTGCCAGCAGCTTATTCGGACTAGTGCCCTACGAGCAGTACTTC
TRBJ2-3,few,TRBV4-1,TRBD1,CASSQPWDRGLTDTQYF,TGCGCCAGCAGCCAACCATGGGACAGGGGGCTGACAGATACGCAGTATTTT
TRBJ2-2,NA,TRBV2,TRBD1,CASSGDRAGELFF,TGTGCCAGCAGCGGGGACAGGGCCGGGGAGCTGTTTTTT
TRBJ2-1,few,TRBV24-1,TRBD2,CATSVAGGLYNEQFF,TGTGCCACCAGTGTAGCGGGGGGTCTGTACAATGAGCAGTTCTTC
TRBJ2-5,few,TRBV18,NA,CASSPVPLQETQYF,TGTGCCAGCTCACCAGTACCGCTCCAAGAGACCCAGTACTTC
TRBJ2-6,few,TRBV29-1,NA,CSAQLLSSSGANVLTF,TGCAGCGCCCAACTACTCTCAAGCTCTGGGGCCAACGTCCTGACTTTC
TRBJ2-5,NA,TRBV6-1,NA,CASSAYDGGGTQYF,TGTGCCAGCAGTGCCTACGACGGAGGAGGGACCCAGTACTTC
TRBJ2-4,NA,TRBV6-1,NA,CASLALAKNIQYF,TGTGCCAGCTTGGCACTTGCCAAAAACATTCAGTACTTC
TRBJ1-2,many,TRBV12-3/TRBV12-4,TRBD1,CASTLDRGSYGYTF,TGTGCCAGCACCCTGGACAGGGGGTCCTATGGCTACACCTTC
TRBJ2-7,many,TRBV2,NA,CASRDMTREQYF,TGTGCCAGCAGGGATATGACACGGGAGCAGTACTTC
TRBJ1-1,many,TRBV11-2,NA,CASSIMTEFTEAFF,TGTGCCAGCAGCATCATGACTGAATTTACTGAAGCTTTCTTT
TRBJ2-1,few,TRBV28,TRBD1,CASSPTGVTYNEQFF,TGTGCCAGCAGTCCCACAGGGGTCACCTACAATGAGCAGTTCTTC
TRBJ2-7,many,TRBV27,NA,CASSLSWGQRAYEQYF,TGTGCCAGCAGTTTATCGTGGGGCCAGAGAGCGTACGAGCAGTACTTC
TRBJ1-4,NA,TRBV18,NA,CASSTRKETNEKLFF,TGTGCCAGCTCAACCAGAAAGGAGACTAATGAAAAACTGTTTTTT
TRBJ2-6,few,TRBV6-1,NA,CAVRVPGANVLTF,TGTGCCGTTAGGGTCCCCGGGGCCAACGTCCTGACTTTC
TRBJ2-3,many,TRBV5-1,NA,CASSLERGVTDTQYF,TGCGCCAGCAGCTTGGAACGTGGCGTTACAGATACGCAGTATTTT
TRBJ1-5,many,TRBV7-9,NA,CASSLGQGSQPQHF,TGTGCCAGCAGCTTAGGGCAGGGAAGTCAGCCCCAGCATTTT
TRBJ2-6,few,TRBV2,NA,CASSLNRGANVLTF,TGTGCCAGCAGTCTCAATCGAGGGGCCAACGTCCTGACTTTC
TRBJ1-5,many,TRBV28,NA,CASSSGQLSNQPQHF,TGTGCCAGCAGTTCTGGACAGCTTAGCAATCAGCCCCAGCATTTT
TRBJ2-6,NA,TRBV6-1,NA,CASRALGNGANVLTF,TGTGCCAGCAGGGCCTTAGGTAATGGGGCCAACGTCCTGACTTTC
TRBJ1-2,NA,TRBV7-2,NA,CARVTGSCGYTF,TGCGCCAGAGTTACAGGGTCTTGCGGCTACACCTTC
TRBJ2-3,once,TRBV5-1,NA,CASSLSDPWADTQYF,TGCGCCAGCAGCTTGTCAGACCCCTGGGCAGATACGCAGTATTTT
TRBJ2-5,many,TRBV6-1,NA,CASEPGAETQYF,TGTGCCAGCGAACCAGGGGCCGAGACCCAGTACTTC
TRBJ1-2,many,TRBV15,NA,CATSSTRTHGYTF,TGTGCCACCAGCAGCACACGGACGCACGGCTACACCTTC
TRBJ1-5,many,TRBV3-1,NA,CASSQGHTSNQPQHF,TGTGCCAGCAGCCAAGGGCACACTAGCAATCAGCCCCAGCATTTT
TRBJ1-2,many,TRBV6-1,NA,CASSNQGGYTF,TGTGCCAGCAGTAATCAAGGGGGCTACACCTTC